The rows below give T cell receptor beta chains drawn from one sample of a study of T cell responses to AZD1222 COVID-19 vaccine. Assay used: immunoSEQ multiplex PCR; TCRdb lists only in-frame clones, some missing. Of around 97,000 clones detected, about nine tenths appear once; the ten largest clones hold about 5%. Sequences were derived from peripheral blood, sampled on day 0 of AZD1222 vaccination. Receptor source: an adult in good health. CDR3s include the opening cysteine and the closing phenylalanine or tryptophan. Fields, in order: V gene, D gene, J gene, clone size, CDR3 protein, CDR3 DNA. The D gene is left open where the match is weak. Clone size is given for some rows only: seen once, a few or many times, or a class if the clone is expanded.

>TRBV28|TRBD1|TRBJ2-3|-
CASSIAGQVDTDTQYF
TGTGCCAGCAGCATTGCGGGACAGGTTGACACAGATACGCAGTATTTT
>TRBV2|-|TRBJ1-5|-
CASSRDRALNQPQHF
TGTGCCAGCAGTCGGGATAGGGCCCTGAATCAGCCCCAGCATTTT
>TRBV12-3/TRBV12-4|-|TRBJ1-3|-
CAMGRDSGNTIYF
TGTGCCATGGGGAGGGATTCTGGAAACACCATATATTTT
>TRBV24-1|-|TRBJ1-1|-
CATSDSLGTEAFF
TGTGCCACCAGTGATTCCCTGGGGACAGAAGCTTTCTTT
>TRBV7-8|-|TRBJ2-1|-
CASSLSTGTNSYNEQFF
TGTGCCAGCAGCTTATCCACAGGAACTAACTCCTACAATGAGCAGTTCTTC
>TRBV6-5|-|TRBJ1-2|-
CASTDGVASNTF
TGTGCCAGCACCGACGGGGTAGCCTCAAACACCTTC
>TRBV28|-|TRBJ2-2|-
CASSSNPTGELFF
TGTGCCAGCAGTTCAAACCCGACCGGGGAGCTGTTTTTT
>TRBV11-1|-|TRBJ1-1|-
CASSPVGEAFF
TGTGCCAGCAGCCCCGTCGGTGAAGCTTTCTTT
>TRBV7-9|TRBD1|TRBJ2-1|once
CASVGRGNQQFF
TGTGCCAGCGTGGGCAGGGGGAATCAGCAGTTCTTC
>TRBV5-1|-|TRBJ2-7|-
CASSLGEQGGVREQYF
TGCGCCAGCAGCTTGGGCGAACAGGGAGGGGTACGAGAGCAGTACTTC
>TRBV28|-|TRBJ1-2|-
CASSQPDRFFGYTF
TGTGCCAGCAGCCAGCCAGACAGATTTTTTGGCTACACCTTC
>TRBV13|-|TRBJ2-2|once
CASSLELAPAGELFF
TGTGCCAGCAGCTTAGAGCTAGCTCCTGCCGGGGAGCTGTTTTTT
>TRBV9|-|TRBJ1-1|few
CASSRGQDRGAFF
TGTGCCAGCAGCCGTGGACAAGACCGTGGAGCTTTCTTT
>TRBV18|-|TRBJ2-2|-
CASSSAVSTGELFF
TGTGCCAGCTCATCTGCGGTGAGCACCGGGGAGCTGTTTTTT
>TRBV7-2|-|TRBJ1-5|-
CASSLETGPHQPQHF
TGTGCCAGCAGCTTAGAGACAGGACCTCATCAGCCCCAGCATTTT
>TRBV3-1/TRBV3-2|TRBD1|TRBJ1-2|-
CASSQGRQGVGGYTF
TGTGCCAGCAGCCAAGGGAGACAGGGCGTCGGTGGCTACACCTTC
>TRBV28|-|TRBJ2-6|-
CASSLGDGVWGRSSGANVLTF
TGTGCCAGCAGTTTAGGGGATGGGGTTTGGGGGCGCAGCTCTGGGGCCAACGTCCTGACTTTC
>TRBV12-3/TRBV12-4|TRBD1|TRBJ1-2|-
CASSFGTGRYTF
TGTGCCAGCAGTTTTGGGACAGGACGCTACACCTTC
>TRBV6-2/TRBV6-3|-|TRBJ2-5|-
CASSSNLDWRQETQYF
TGTGCCAGCAGTTCTAACCTGGACTGGCGCCAAGAGACCCAGTACTTC
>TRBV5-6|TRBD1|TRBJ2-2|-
CASSELDREPTGELFF
TGTGCCAGCAGCGAACTCGACAGGGAGCCTACCGGGGAGCTGTTTTTT
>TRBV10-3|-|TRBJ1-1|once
CAISDQARAFF
TGTGCCATCAGTGATCAAGCGCGGGCTTTCTTT
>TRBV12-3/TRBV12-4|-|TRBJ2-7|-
CASTLSGGGEQYF
TGTGCCAGCACCCTTTCAGGGGGGGGCGAGCAGTACTTC
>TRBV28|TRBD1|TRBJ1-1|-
CASGRTGGREAFF
TGTGCCAGCGGACGTACAGGGGGCCGGGAAGCTTTCTTT
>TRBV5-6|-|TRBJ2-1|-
CASSLAVWLSSYNEQFF
TGTGCCAGCAGCTTGGCCGTGTGGCTCAGCTCCTACAATGAGCAGTTCTTC
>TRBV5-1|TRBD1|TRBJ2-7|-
CASSPRGTGVLEQYF
TGCGCCAGCAGCCCCCGGGGGACAGGGGTTCTCGAGCAGTACTTC
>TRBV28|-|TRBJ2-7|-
CASSPGGVGSYEQYF
TGTGCCAGCAGCCCTGGGGGCGTCGGGTCCTACGAGCAGTACTTC
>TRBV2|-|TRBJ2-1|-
CASRATLVLRTGEFF
TGTGCCAGCAGAGCGACACTAGTTTTGCGTACTGGGGAGTTCTTC
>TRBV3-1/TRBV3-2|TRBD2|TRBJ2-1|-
CASRSTSGSSYNEQFF
TGTGCCAGCAGATCGACTAGCGGGAGCTCCTACAATGAGCAGTTCTTC
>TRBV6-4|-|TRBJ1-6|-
CASSEDSLSSPLHF
TGTGCCAGCAGTGAAGACAGCCTCAGTTCACCCCTCCACTTT
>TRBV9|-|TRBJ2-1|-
CASSVGPIPNEQFF
TGTGCCAGCAGCGTCGGACCGATACCCAATGAGCAGTTCTTC
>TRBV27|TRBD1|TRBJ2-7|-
CASSQQGLGTYEQYF
TGTGCCAGCAGCCAACAGGGGCTTGGGACCTACGAGCAGTACTTC
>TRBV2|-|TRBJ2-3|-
CAKGEDTQYF
TGTGCCAAAGGAGAAGATACGCAGTATTTT
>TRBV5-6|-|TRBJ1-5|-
CASSNERSNQPQHF
TGTGCCAGCAGCAACGAGAGGAGCAATCAGCCCCAGCATTTT